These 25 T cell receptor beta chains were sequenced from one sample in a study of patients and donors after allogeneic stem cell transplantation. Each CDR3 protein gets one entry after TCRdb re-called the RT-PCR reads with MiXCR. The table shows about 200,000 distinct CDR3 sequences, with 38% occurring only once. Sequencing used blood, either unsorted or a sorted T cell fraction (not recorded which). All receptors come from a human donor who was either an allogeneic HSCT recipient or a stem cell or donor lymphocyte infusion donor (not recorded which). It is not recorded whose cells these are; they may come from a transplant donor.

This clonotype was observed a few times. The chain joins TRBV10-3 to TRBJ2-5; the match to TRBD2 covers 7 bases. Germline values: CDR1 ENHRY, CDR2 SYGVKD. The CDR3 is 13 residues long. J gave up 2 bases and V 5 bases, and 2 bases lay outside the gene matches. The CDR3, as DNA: TGTGCCATCAGTCGGGGGGAGCAAGAGACCCAGTACTTC. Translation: CAISRGEQETQYF.

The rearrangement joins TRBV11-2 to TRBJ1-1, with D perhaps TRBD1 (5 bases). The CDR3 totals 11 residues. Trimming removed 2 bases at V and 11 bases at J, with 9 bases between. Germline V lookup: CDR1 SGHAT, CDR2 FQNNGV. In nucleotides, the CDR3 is TGTGCCAGCAGCTTAAGCAGGGCGGCTTTCTTT. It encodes CASSLSRAAFF.

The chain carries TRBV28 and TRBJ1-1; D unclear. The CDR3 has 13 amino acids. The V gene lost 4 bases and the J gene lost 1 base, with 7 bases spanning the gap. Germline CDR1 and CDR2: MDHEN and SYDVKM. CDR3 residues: CASSWRPNTEAFF. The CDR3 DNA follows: TGTGCCAGCAGTTGGCGCCCGAACACTGAAGCTTTCTTT. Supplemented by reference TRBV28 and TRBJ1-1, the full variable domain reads DVKVTQSSRYLVKRTGEKVFLECVQDMDHENMFWYRQDPGLGLRLIYFSYDVKMKEKGDIPEGYSVSREKKERFSLILESASTNQTSMYLCASSWRPNTEAFFGQGTRLTVV.

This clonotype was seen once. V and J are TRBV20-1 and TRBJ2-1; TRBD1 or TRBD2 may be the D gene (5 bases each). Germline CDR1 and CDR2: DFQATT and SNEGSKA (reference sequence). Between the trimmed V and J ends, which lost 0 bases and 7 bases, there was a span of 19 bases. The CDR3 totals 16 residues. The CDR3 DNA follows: TGCAGTGCTAGAGATGGGACGACCTGGGGCCGGAATGAGCAGTTCTTC. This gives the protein CSARDGTTWGRNEQFF.

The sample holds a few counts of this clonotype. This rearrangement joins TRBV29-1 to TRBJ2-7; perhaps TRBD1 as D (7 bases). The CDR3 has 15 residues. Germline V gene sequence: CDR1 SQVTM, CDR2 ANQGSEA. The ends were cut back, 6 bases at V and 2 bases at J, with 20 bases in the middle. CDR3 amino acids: CSVAARGTETYEQYF. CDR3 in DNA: TGCAGCGTGGCCGCTCGGGGGACAGAAACCTACGAGCAGTACTTC.

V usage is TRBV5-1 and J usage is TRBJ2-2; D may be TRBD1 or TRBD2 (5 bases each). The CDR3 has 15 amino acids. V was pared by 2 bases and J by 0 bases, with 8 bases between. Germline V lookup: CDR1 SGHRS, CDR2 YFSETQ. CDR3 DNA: TGCGCCAGCAGCTTAAGGGGACCGAACACCGGGGAGCTGTTTTTT. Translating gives CASSLRGPNTGELFF.

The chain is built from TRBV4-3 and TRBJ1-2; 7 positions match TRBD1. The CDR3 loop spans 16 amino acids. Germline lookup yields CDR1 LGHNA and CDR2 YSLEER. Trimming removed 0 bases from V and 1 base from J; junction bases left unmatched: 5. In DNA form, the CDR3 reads TGCGCCAGCAGCCAAGAACGGCAGGGGGTTAACTATGGCTACACCTTC. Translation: CASSQERQGVNYGYTF.

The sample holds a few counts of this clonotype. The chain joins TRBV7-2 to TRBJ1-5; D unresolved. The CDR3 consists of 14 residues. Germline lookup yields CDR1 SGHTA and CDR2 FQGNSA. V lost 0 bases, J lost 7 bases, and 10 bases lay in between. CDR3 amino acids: CASSLADGQQPQHF. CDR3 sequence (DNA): TGTGCCAGCAGCTTAGCGGACGGCCAACAGCCCCAGCATTTT.

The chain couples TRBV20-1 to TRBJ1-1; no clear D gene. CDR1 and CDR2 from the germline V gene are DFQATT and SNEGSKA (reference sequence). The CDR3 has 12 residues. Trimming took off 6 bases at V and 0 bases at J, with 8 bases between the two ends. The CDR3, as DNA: TGCAGTGCCCCAGTGATGAACACTGAAGCTTTCTTT. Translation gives CSAPVMNTEAFF.

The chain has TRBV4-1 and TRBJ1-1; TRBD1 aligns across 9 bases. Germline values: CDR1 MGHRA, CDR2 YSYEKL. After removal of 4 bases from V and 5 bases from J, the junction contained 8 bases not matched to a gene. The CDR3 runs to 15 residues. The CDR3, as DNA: TGCGCCAGCAGCCTACAGGGGGCGAGGGATACTGAAGCTTTCTTT. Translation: CASSLQGARDTEAFF.

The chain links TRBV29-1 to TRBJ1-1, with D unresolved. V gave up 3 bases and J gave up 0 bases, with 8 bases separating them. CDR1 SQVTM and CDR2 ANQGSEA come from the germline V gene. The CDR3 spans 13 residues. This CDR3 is CSVETTLNTEAFF. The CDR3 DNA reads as TGCAGCGTTGAGACCACCCTGAACACTGAAGCTTTCTTT.

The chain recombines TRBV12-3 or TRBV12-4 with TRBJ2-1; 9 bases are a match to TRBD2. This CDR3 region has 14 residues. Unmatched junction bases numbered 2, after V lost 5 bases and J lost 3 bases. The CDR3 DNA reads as TGTGCCAGCAGTCGGCGGGGGGGCTACAATGAGCAGTTCTTC. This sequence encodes CASSRRGGYNEQFF.

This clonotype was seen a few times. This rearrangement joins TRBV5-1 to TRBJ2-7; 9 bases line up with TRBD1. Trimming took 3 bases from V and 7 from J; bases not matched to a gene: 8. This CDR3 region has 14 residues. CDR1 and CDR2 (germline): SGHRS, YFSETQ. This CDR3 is CASSSTGGLLEQYF. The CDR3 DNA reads TGCGCCAGCAGCTCGACAGGGGGGTTATTGGAGCAGTACTTC.

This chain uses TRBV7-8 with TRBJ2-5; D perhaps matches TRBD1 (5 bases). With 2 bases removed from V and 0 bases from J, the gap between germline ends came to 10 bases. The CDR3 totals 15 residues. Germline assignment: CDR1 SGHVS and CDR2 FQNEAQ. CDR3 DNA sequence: TGTGCCAGCAGCTTAAAAGGGGTAAACCAAGAGACCCAGTACTTC. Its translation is CASSLKGVNQETQYF.

The CDR3, as DNA: TGTGCCTGGAGCGCCAGGGGGCGGGTGAACACTGAAGCTTTCTTT. Translated: CAWSARGRVNTEAFF. The chain carries TRBV30 and TRBJ1-1; 8 bases fit TRBD1. The germline V gene has CDR1 GTSNPN and CDR2 SVGIG (reference sequence). The CDR3 totals 15 residues. With 3 bases clipped from V and 0 bases from J, the junction kept 6 bases outside the gene matches.

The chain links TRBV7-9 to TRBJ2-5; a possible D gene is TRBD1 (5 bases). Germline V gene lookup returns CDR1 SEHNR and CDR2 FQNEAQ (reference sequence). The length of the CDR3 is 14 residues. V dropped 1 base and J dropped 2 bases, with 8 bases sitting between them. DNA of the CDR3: TGTGCCAGCAGCTTAGGACAGCATCAAGAGACCCAGTACTTC. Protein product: CASSLGQHQETQYF. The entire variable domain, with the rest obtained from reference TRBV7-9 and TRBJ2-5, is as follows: DTGVSQNPRHKITKRGQNVTFRCDPISEHNRLYWYRQTLGQGPEFLTYFQNEAQLEKSRLLSDRFSAERPKGSFSTLEIQRTEQGDSAMYLCASSLGQHQETQYFGPGTRLLVL.

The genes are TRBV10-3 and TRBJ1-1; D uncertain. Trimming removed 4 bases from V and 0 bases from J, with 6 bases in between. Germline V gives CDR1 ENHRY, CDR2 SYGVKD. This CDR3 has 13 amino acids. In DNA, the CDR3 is TGTGCCATCAGTGGGTCATTGAACACTGAAGCTTTCTTT. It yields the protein CAISGSLNTEAFF.

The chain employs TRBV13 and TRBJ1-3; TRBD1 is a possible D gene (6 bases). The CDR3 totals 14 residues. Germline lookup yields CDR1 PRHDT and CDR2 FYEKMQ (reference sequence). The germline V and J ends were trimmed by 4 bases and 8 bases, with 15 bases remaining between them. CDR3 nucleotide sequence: TGTGCCAGCAGCTCAACGGACAGCGGGGACACCATATATTTT. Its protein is CASSSTDSGDTIYF.

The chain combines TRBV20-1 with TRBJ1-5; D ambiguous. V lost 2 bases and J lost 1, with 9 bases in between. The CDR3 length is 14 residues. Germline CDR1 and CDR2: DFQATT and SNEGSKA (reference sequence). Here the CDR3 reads CSARRTLSNQPQHF. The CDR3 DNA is TGCAGTGCTAGAAGGACGTTAAGCAATCAGCCCCAGCATTTT.

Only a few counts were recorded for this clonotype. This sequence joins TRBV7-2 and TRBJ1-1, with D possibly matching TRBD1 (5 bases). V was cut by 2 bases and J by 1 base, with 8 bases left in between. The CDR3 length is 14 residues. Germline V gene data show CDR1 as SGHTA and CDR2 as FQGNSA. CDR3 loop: CASSLIGGNTEAFF. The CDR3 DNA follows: TGTGCCAGCAGCTTAATCGGGGGGAACACTGAAGCTTTCTTT.

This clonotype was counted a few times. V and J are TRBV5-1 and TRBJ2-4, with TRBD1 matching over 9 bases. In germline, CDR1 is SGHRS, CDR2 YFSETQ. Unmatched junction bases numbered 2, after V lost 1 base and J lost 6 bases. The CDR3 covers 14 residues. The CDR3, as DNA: TGCGCCAGCAGCTTGCCGGGACAGGGAAACATTCAGTACTTC. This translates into CASSLPGQGNIQYF.

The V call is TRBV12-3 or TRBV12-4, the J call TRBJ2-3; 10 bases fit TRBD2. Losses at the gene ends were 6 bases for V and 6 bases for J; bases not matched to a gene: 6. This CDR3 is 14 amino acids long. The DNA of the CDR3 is TGTGCCAGCAGCTTACTAGCGGGGTTGGATACGCAGTATTTT. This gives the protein CASSLLAGLDTQYF.

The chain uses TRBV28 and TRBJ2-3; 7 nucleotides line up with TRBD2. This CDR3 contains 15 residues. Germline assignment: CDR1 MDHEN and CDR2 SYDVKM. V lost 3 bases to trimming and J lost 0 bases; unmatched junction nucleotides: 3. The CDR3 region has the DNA TGTGCCAGCAGTTTCGGGAGGCCGAGCACAGATACGCAGTATTTT. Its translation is CASSFGRPSTDTQYF.

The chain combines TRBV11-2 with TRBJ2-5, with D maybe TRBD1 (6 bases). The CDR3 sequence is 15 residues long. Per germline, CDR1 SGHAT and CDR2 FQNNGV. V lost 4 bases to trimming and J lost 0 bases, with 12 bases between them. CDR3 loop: CASSYRGWYQETQYF. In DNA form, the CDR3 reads TGTGCCAGCAGCTATAGGGGGTGGTACCAAGAGACCCAGTACTTC.

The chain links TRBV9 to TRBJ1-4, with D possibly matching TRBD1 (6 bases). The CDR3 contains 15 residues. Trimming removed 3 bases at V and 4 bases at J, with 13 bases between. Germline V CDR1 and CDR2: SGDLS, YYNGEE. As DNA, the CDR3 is TGTGCCAGCAGCGCCAGGGGCACGGGTAATGAAAAACTGTTTTTT. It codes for CASSARGTGNEKLFF.